What follows describes a single T cell receptor beta chain. Its antigen is as yet unknown. This specimen belongs to a study of cytomegalovirus exposure and HLA in healthy donors. Only in-frame clones appear in the TCRdb table, and some are missing; sequencing was by immunoSEQ multiplex PCR. Of approximately 82,000 clones in the sample, roughly 95% were seen once. V was shortened by 3 bases and J by 1 base, with 6 bases between the two germline ends. The CDR3 is 14 amino acids. Germline CDR1 and CDR2: SSHAT and FNYEAQ (reference sequence). Study findings and constraints: Researchers reported that a few CMV-associated chains were confirmed in vitro as CMV antigen-specific.

The chain has TRBV7-7 and TRBJ2-2, with D maybe TRBD1 (6 bases). The sequenced material came from PBMCs. This receptor was identified in a woman aged 18-29 years in good health and CMV-seronegative. CDR3 nucleotide sequence: TGTGCCAGCAGCTTGACAGGGAACACCGGGGAGCTGTTTTTT. Amino acid sequence: CASSLTGNTGELFF. The full variable domain, completed using reference TRBV7-7 and TRBJ2-2, is GAGVSQSPRYKVTKRGQDVTLRCDPISSHATLYWYQQALGQGPEFLTYFNYEAQPDKSGLPSDRFSAERPEGSISTLTIQRTEQRDSAMYRCASSLTGNTGELFFGEGSRLTVL.